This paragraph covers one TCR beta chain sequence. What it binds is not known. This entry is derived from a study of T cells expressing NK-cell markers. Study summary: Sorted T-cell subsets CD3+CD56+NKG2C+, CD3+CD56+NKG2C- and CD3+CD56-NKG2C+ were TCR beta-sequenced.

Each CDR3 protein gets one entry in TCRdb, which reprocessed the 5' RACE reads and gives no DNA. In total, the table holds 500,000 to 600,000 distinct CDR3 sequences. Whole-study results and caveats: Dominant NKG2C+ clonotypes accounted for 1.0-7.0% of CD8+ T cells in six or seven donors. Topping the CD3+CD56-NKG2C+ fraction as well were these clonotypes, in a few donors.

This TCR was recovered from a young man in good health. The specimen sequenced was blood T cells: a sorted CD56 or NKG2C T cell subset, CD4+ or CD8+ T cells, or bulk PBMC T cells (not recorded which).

CDR3 sequence reads: CASSRGGGSRDEQYF. This chain joins TRBV9 and TRBJ2-7; the D call from TCRdb, TRBD1, cannot be confirmed without DNA. The germline gives CDR1 SGDLS, CDR2 YYNGEE. CDR3 size: 15 residues.